This TCR beta chain was sequenced in a study of cytomegalovirus exposure and HLA in healthy donors. The PCR ran on 60 Vbeta and 13 Jbeta primers. The repertoire was sequenced with immunoSEQ multiplex PCR; TCRdb's copy has only in-frame clones and lacks some. The repertoire holds 150,000 to 200,000 clones, with around 80% as singletons. The germline CDR1 and CDR2 sequences are MNHEY and SMNVEV (reference sequence). The trim removed 3 bases at V and 0 bases at J, leaving 6 bases unmatched. This CDR3 spans 16 amino acids. Notes on this clone: Its antigen remains unknown.

Study findings and constraints: The authors later linked a missense DCLRE1C variant to TCR beta V- and J-gene trimming.

The TCR originated in a man aged 25 to 40 in good health and CMV-seronegative. Sequencing input: PBMCs. V usage is TRBV27 and J usage is TRBJ2-3, with 7 bases fitting TRBD1. The CDR3 nucleotides are TGTGCCAGCAGTTTTTTAGGGGACAGCAGCACAGATACGCAGTATTTT. It translates to CASSFLGDSSTDTQYF.